The 30 T cell receptor beta chains below all came from one sample that was sequenced in a study of blood T cells in healthy people across ages. Using a J-beta primer mix together with a sample-barcoded 5' primer, a second PCR was run for about 6 to 11 cycles. TCRdb independently ran MiXCR on the 5' RACE reads; one entry per CDR3 protein. Of 1.8 million or so distinct CDR3 sequences listed, approximately 40% are singletons. Sequencing was done on a sample of blood. These receptors all stem from a human donor in good health.

A remark on this clonotype: One end of the junction varies from germline; a read error may be responsible. The chain links TRBV7-3 to TRBJ1-1; D is undetermined. The CDR3 is 13 residues long. Germline V lookup: CDR1 SGHTA, CDR2 FQGTGA. For the CDR3, the DNA is TGTGCCGGCAGCATAACGTCGTACACTGAAGCTTTCTTT. Amino acid sequence: CAGSITSYTEAFF. Complete variable domain (other parts from reference TRBV7-3 and TRBJ1-1): GAGVSQTPSNKVTEKGKYVELRCDPISGHTALYWYRQSLGQGPEFLIYFQGTGAADDSGLPNDRFFAVRPEGSVSTLKIQRTERGDSAVYLCAGSITSYTEAFFGQGTRLTVV.

The chain recombines TRBV4-3 with TRBJ2-3, with 9 bases fitting TRBD2. CDR1 is LGHNA and CDR2 is YSLEER in the germline V gene. Trimming at V came to 3 bases and at J to 4 bases, leaving 2 bases not matched to a gene. The CDR3 spans 14 residues. The CDR3 is CASSQGTSSDTQYF. The DNA of the CDR3 is TGCGCCAGCAGCCAGGGGACTAGCTCAGATACGCAGTATTTT.

V usage is TRBV3-1 and J usage is TRBJ1-6, with D perhaps matching TRBD1 (5 bases). The CDR3 is 15 residues long. Germline-derived CDR1 and CDR2 are LGHDT and YNNKEL (reference sequence). V gave up 7 bases and J gave up 9 bases, with 19 bases separating them. The CDR3 DNA reads as TGTGCCAGCAACCCCAACGGGGGAACAGGTTCACCCCTCCACTTT. This translates into CASNPNGGTGSPLHF.

This clonotype has a handful of counts. This chain joins TRBV4-3 and TRBJ2-1, with D possibly matching TRBD1 (6 bases). The CDR3 covers 14 residues. Per germline, CDR1 LGHNA and CDR2 YSLEER. V gave up 3 bases and J gave up 7 bases, with 13 bases separating them. The CDR3 bases are TGCGCCAGCAGCCATACACAGGGTTGGAATGAGCAGTTCTTC. Its protein product is CASSHTQGWNEQFF.

The chain recombines TRBV11-2 with TRBJ2-1; TRBD2 aligns across 14 bases. Trimming at V came to 5 bases and at J to 7 bases, leaving 16 bases not matched to a gene. CDR1 SGHAT and CDR2 FQNNGV come from the germline V gene. There are 19 residues in the CDR3. In DNA, the CDR3 is TGTGCCAGCAGCCTGCGGGTGACTAGCGGGGGGGCCTTAATTAATGAGCAGTTCTTC. It translates to CASSLRVTSGGALINEQFF.

This clonotype has ten or more counts. The CDR3 reads CASSLDGSYNSPLHF. In DNA form, the CDR3 reads TGTGCCAGCAGCTTGGACGGGTCCTATAATTCACCCCTCCACTTT. The chain employs TRBV7-3 and TRBJ1-6, with D unclear. This CDR3 has 15 amino acids. Trimming shortened V by 3 bases and J by 1 base, and 7 bases separated the two germline ends. Germline assignment: CDR1 SGHTA and CDR2 FQGTGA.

Comment on this clonotype: A much bigger clone sits one base away, suggesting this may be a read error. The chain couples TRBV3-1 to TRBJ2-4; D unresolved. CDR1 LGHDT and CDR2 YNNKEL come from the germline V gene (reference sequence). V gave up 3 bases and J gave up 13 bases, with 13 bases separating them. The CDR3 is 12 residues long. DNA of the CDR3: TGTGCCAGCAGCCACCATACCTACGGGCAGTACTTC. This encodes CASSHHTYGQYF. The complete variable domain, with remaining parts taken from reference TRBV3-1 and TRBJ2-4, reads DTAVSQTPKYLVTQMGNDKSIKCEQNLGHDTMYWYKQDSKKFLKIMFSYNNKELIINETVPNRFSPKSPDKAHLNLHINSLELGDSAVYFCASSHHTYGQYFGAGTRLSVL.

The chain uses TRBV2 and TRBJ2-3; 7 positions match TRBD2. The CDR3 is 15 residues long. The germline V gene encodes CDR1 SNHLY and CDR2 FYNNEI. J lost 8 bases, V lost 4 bases, and 12 bases had no gene match. This CDR3 is CASSVYGGFQSTQYF. The CDR3 bases are TGTGCCAGCAGTGTGTACGGGGGGTTTCAAAGTACGCAGTATTTT. Using reference TRBV2 and TRBJ2-3 for the parts outside the CDR3, the full variable domain is EPEVTQTPSHQVTQMGQEVILRCVPISNHLYFYWYRQILGQKVEFLVSFYNNEISEKSEIFDDQFSVERPDGSNFTLKIRSTKLEDSAMYFCASSVYGGFQSTQYFGPGTRLTVL.

J is TRBJ2-5 and V is TRBV20-1; TRBD2 matches at 8 bases. The germline V gene has CDR1 DFQATT and CDR2 SNEGSKA (reference sequence). Trimming at V came to 0 bases and at J to 4 bases, leaving 4 bases not matched to a gene. CDR3 length equals 14 residues. The CDR3 nucleotides read TGCAGTGCTAGAGATCGGGGGGGCTCAGAGACCCAGTACTTC. This codes for CSARDRGGSETQYF.

The chain uses TRBV6-5 and TRBJ2-1; 7 bases fit TRBD2. The CDR3 totals 18 residues. Per germline, CDR1 MNHEY and CDR2 SVGAGI. V dropped 0 bases and J dropped 2; count of bases not matched to a gene: 10. CDR3 region: CASSYSALERGPYNEQFF. The CDR3 nucleotides read TGTGCCAGCAGTTACTCAGCTCTTGAGCGGGGCCCCTACAATGAGCAGTTCTTC.

The chain combines TRBV7-9 with TRBJ2-6; 10 bases are shared with TRBD1. J was trimmed by 4 bases and V by 11 bases; bases with no gene match: 8. CDR1 SEHNR and CDR2 FQNEAQ come from the germline V gene (reference sequence). The CDR3 spans 15 residues. The CDR3 is CASPGQGTGANVLTF. For the CDR3, the DNA is TGTGCCTCTCCGGGACAGGGGACCGGGGCCAACGTCCTGACTTTC. The full variable domain, completed using reference TRBV7-9 and TRBJ2-6, is DTGVSQNPRHKITKRGQNVTFRCDPISEHNRLYWYRQTLGQGPEFLTYFQNEAQLEKSRLLSDRFSAERPKGSFSTLEIQRTEQGDSAMYLCASPGQGTGANVLTFGAGSRLTVL.

V usage is TRBV2 and J usage is TRBJ1-3; 7 bases are a match to TRBD1. Germline V lookup: CDR1 SNHLY, CDR2 FYNNEI. J was trimmed by 1 base and V by 6 bases; bases with no gene match: 15. This CDR3 region has 18 residues. This CDR3 is CASSLGTGAPFSGNTIYF. DNA for the CDR3: TGTGCCAGCAGCTTAGGAACAGGGGCGCCTTTTTCTGGAAACACCATATATTTT.

The CDR3: CAYDRAGANVLTF. The DNA of the CDR3 is TGTGCTTACGACAGGGCTGGGGCCAACGTCCTGACTTTC. This chain links TRBV30 with TRBJ2-6; 7 nucleotides agree with TRBD1. This CDR3 spans 13 amino acids. CDR1 and CDR2 from the germline V gene are GTSNPN and SVGIG (reference sequence). Full variable domain (rest looked up from reference TRBV30 and TRBJ2-6): SQTIHQWPATLVQPVGSPLSLECTVEGTSNPNLYWYRQAAGRGLQLLFYSVGIGQISSEVPQNLSASRPQDRQFILSSKKLLLSDSGFYLCAYDRAGANVLTFGAGSRLTVL.

This clonotype was seen a handful of times. This sequence joins TRBV9 and TRBJ2-5, with D hard to call. This CDR3 has 14 amino acids. Trimming took off 0 bases at V and 2 bases at J, with 8 bases between the two ends. Germline-derived CDR1 and CDR2 are SGDLS and YYNGEE. The CDR3 DNA follows: TGTGCCAGCAGCGTAGGACGGGCACAAGAGACCCAGTACTTC. Its translation is CASSVGRAQETQYF. The variable domain in full, completed from reference TRBV9 and TRBJ2-5, reads DSGVTQTPKHLITATGQRVTLRCSPRSGDLSVYWYQQSLDQGLQFLIQYYNGEERAKGNILERFSAQQFPDLHSELNLSSLELGDSALYFCASSVGRAQETQYFGPGTRLLVL.

This rearrangement joins TRBV12-3 or TRBV12-4 to TRBJ1-1, with D possibly being TRBD1 (6 bases). Trimming cost V 1 base and J 1 base, with 13 bases left between them. CDR3 size: 16 residues. The CDR3 nucleotides read TGTGCCAGCAGTTTAGAGCTGGGGGCCCCGAACACTGAAGCTTTCTTT. This codes for CASSLELGAPNTEAFF.

The chain employs TRBV20-1 and TRBJ1-3; no clear D. Germline V gene lookup returns CDR1 DFQATT and CDR2 SNEGSKA (reference sequence). The CDR3 length is 15 residues. The V and J ends lost 1 base and 4 bases respectively, with 14 bases between them. The CDR3 here is CSARGHVGLGNTIYF. The CDR3 region has the DNA TGCAGTGCTAGAGGTCACGTCGGTTTAGGAAACACCATATATTTT.

This clonotype appeared a few times. The V call is TRBV15, the J call TRBJ2-1; 8 positions agree with TRBD1. The germline V gene encodes CDR1 LNHNV and CDR2 YYDKDF (reference sequence). This CDR3 has 15 amino acids. Unmatched junction bases numbered 12, after V lost 0 bases and J lost 14 bases. In DNA, the CDR3 is TGTGCCACCAGCAGAGAAGGATGGGCAGGGGGCGTCAAGTTCTTC. This encodes CATSREGWAGGVKFF.

This clonotype was counted between two and nine times. The V and J genes are TRBV6-5 and TRBJ1-1, with TRBD1 as a possible D gene (5 bases). Trimming stripped 6 bases from V and 3 bases from J, with 14 bases between. Germline CDR1 MNHEY, CDR2 SVGAGI. The CDR3 has 14 amino acids. The CDR3 sequence: CASRIRGTDTEAFF. The CDR3 DNA reads TGTGCCAGCAGGATCCGGGGGACGGACACTGAAGCTTTCTTT.

In this sample, this clonotype turned up many times. The rearrangement joins TRBV5-6 to TRBJ2-1; D is unclear. The CDR3 sequence is 12 residues long. The germline V gene has CDR1 SGHDT and CDR2 YYEEEE. V lost 0 bases and J lost 6, with 4 bases in between. CDR3 sequence (DNA): TGTGCCAGCAGCTTGGTGCTCAATGAGCAGTTCTTC. Translation: CASSLVLNEQFF.

This rearrangement joins TRBV29-1 to TRBJ2-1; 13 positions match TRBD2. The germline CDR1 and CDR2 sequences are SQVTM and ANQGSEA. The CDR3 consists of 13 residues. V lost 5 bases and J lost 9; bases outside the gene matches: 4. CDR3 coding DNA: TGCAGCGTTAGGGGACTAGCGGGGACTGAGCAGTTCTTC. Encoded protein: CSVRGLAGTEQFF.

The chain uses TRBV5-5 and TRBJ1-2; no reliable D call. CDR1 is SGHKS and CDR2 is YYEKEE in the germline V gene (reference sequence). This CDR3 contains 14 residues. V shed 2 bases and J shed 1 base, with 9 bases lying between them. The CDR3 DNA is TGTGCCAGCAGCTTTAGTGTCCTTAACTATGGCTACACCTTC. Encoded protein: CASSFSVLNYGYTF.

V is TRBV7-8 and J is TRBJ2-1; 13 positions match TRBD2. The junction had 7 bases not matched to a gene; V was cut back by 4 bases and J by 1 base. The germline gives CDR1 SGHVS, CDR2 FQNEAQ. The CDR3 contains 18 residues. The CDR3 nucleotides read TGTGCCAGCAGCTCACTAGCGGGGGGGGGTCTGTCCTACAATGAGCAGTTCTTC. Its translation: CASSSLAGGGLSYNEQFF.

The chain joins TRBV20-1 to TRBJ1-6; 9 bases agree with TRBD1. The V gene end was trimmed by 3 bases and the J gene end by 10 bases; junction bases not matched to a gene: 7. Germline-derived CDR1 and CDR2 are DFQATT and SNEGSKA (reference sequence). The CDR3 length is 14 residues. The CDR3 DNA reads TGCAGTGCTAGCCCCGGGACAGGGAACTCACCCCTCCACTTT. Encoded protein: CSASPGTGNSPLHF.

This clonotype was counted only a few times. CDR3 DNA: TGTGCCAGCAGCCGCACAGGGCCTGGCGAGCAGTACTTC. Its protein product is CASSRTGPGEQYF. The chain employs TRBV27 and TRBJ2-5, with a tentative D call TRBD1 (6 bases). Matching the DNA end better, TRBJ2-7 makes the J call doubtful. Germline loops: CDR1 MNHEY, CDR2 SMNVEV (reference sequence). The CDR3 has 13 amino acids.

This clonotype turned up a few times. J is TRBJ2-7 and V is TRBV15, with 10 bases matching TRBD1. V lost 3 bases to trimming and J lost 4 bases; unmatched junction nucleotides: 9. The germline V gene encodes CDR1 LNHNV and CDR2 YYDKDF (reference sequence). The CDR3 spans 16 residues. CDR3 sequence reads: CATSRIRDRGKYEQYF. The CDR3 DNA sequence: TGTGCCACCAGCAGGATCCGGGACAGGGGTAAATACGAGCAGTACTTC.

This clonotype was observed many times. An end of the junction does not agree with germline; a read error may underlie this. The chain combines TRBV7-2 with TRBJ2-1; TRBD2 matches 8 bases. Looked up from germline, CDR1 is SGHTA and CDR2 is FQGNSA. The CDR3 is 15 amino acids. This CDR3 is CASSSLAGAYNEQFF. CDR3 nucleotides: TGTGCTAGCAGCTCCCTAGCGGGCGCATACAATGAGCAGTTCTTC. The whole variable domain, remainder taken from reference TRBV7-2 and TRBJ2-1, is GAGVSQSPSNKVTEKGKDVELRCDPISGHTALYWYRQSLGQGLEFLIYFQGNSAPDKSGLPSDRFSAERTGGSVSTLTIQRTQQEDSAVYLCASSSLAGAYNEQFFGPGTRLTVL.

V and J are TRBV4-2 and TRBJ1-1; the match to TRBD1 covers 7 bases. The CDR3 length is 16 residues. The ends lost 4 bases at V and 1 base at J; junction bases unmatched: 9. Germline values: CDR1 LGHNA, CDR2 YNFKEQ. DNA of the CDR3: TGTGCCAGCAGCCCACTACAGGGGCAGGGGAACACTGAAGCTTTCTTT. It encodes CASSPLQGQGNTEAFF.

With regard to this clonotype: A read error may produce the germline difference seen at one junction end. The V and J genes are TRBV28 and TRBJ2-7; no clear D. The CDR3 runs to 13 residues. Germline V gene sequence: CDR1 MDHEN, CDR2 SYDVKM. CDR3 amino acids: CAGSPKGYYEQYF. CDR3 DNA sequence: TGTGCCGGCAGTCCTAAAGGGTACTACGAGCAGTACTTC.

This clonotype was counted only a few times. The genes are TRBV6-1 and TRBJ2-3; D remains ambiguous. Trimming took off 10 bases at V and 4 bases at J, with 15 bases between the two ends. Germline lookup yields CDR1 MNHNS and CDR2 SASEGT. The CDR3 consists of 13 residues. Here the CDR3 reads CATSANSADTQYF. The DNA of the CDR3 is TGTGCCACCTCCGCAAACTCAGCAGATACGCAGTATTTT.

V is TRBV29-1 and J is TRBJ1-2, with D uncertain. CDR1 SQVTM and CDR2 ANQGSEA come from the germline V gene. With 0 bases removed from V and 8 bases from J, the gap between germline ends came to 7 bases. The CDR3 runs to 11 residues. CDR3 amino acids: CSVEDTGGYTF. The DNA for the CDR3 is TGCAGCGTTGAAGATACGGGAGGCTACACCTTC.